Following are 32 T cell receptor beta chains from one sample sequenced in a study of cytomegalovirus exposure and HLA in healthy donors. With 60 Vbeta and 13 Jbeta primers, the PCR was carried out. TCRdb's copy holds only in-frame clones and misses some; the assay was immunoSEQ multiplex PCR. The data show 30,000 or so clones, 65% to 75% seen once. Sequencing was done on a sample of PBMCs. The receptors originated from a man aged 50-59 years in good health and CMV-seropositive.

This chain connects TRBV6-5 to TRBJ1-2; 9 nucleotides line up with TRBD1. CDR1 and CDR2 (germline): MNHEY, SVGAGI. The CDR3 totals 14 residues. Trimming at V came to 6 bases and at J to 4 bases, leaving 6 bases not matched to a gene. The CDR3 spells CASSPQGAVYGYTF. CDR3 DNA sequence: TGTGCCAGCAGCCCACAGGGGGCCGTCTATGGCTACACCTTC.

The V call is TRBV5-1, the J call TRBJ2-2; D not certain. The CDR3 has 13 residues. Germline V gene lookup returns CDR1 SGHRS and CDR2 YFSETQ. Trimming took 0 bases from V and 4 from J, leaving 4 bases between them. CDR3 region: CASSLGSTGELFF. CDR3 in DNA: TGCGCCAGCAGCTTGGGCAGCACCGGGGAGCTGTTTTTT.

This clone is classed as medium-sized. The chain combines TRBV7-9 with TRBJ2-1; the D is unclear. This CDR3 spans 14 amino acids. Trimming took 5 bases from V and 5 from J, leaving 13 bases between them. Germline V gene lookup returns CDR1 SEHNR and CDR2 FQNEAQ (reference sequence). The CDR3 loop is CASSPLSRDNEQFF. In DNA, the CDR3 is TGTGCCAGCAGCCCTCTCTCAAGAGACAATGAGCAGTTCTTC.

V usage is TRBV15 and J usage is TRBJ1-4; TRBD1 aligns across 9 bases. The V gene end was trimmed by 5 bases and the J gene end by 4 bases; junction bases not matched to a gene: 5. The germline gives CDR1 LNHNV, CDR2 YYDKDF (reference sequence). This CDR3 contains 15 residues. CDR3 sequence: CATSGRDRVNEKLFF. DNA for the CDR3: TGTGCCACCAGCGGCCGGGACAGGGTTAATGAAAAACTGTTTTTT.

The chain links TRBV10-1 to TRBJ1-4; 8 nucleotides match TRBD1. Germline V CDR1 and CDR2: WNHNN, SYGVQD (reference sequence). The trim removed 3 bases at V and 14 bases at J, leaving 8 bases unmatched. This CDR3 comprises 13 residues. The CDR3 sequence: CASSDSGTGVLFF. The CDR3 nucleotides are TGCGCCAGCAGTGATTCGGGGACAGGAGTTCTGTTTTTT.

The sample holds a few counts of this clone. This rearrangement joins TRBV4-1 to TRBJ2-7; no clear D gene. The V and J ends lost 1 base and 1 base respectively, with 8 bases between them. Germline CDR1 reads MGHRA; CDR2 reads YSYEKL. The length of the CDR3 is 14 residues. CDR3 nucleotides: TGCGCCAGCAGCCAAGTGGCCAGATCCTACGAGCAGTACTTC. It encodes CASSQVARSYEQYF.

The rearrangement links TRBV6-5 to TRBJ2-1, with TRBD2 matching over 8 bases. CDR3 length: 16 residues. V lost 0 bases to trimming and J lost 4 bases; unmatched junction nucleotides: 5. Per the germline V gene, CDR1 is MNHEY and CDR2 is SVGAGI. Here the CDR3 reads CASSYSSAGVYNEQFF. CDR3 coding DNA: TGTGCCAGCAGTTACTCCTCAGCGGGGGTATACAATGAGCAGTTCTTC.

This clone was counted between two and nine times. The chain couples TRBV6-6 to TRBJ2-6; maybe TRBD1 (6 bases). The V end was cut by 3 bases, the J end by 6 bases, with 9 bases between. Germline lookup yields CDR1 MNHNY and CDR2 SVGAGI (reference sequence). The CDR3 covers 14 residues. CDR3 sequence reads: CASSYEGVANVLTF. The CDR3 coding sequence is TGTGCCAGCAGTTATGAGGGGGTGGCCAACGTCCTGACTTTC.

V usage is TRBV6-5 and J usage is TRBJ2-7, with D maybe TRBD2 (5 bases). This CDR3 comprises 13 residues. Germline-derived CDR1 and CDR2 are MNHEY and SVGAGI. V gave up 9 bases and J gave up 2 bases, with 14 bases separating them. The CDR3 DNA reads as TGTGCCAGTAAATCGACGGGAACCTACGAGCAGTACTTC. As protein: CASKSTGTYEQYF.

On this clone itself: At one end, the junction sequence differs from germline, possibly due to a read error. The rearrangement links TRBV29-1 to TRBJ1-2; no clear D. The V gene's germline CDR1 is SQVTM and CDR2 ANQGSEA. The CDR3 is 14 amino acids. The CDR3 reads CSVEDPRTKYGYTF. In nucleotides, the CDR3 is TGCAGCGTTGAAGATCCTCGGACTAAATATGGCTACACCTTC.

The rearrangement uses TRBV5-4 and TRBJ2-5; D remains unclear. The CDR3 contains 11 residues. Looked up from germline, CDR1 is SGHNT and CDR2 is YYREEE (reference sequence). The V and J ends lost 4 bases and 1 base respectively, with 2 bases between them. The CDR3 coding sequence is TGTGCCAGCAGCCTCCAAGAGACCCAGTACTTC. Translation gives CASSLQETQYF.

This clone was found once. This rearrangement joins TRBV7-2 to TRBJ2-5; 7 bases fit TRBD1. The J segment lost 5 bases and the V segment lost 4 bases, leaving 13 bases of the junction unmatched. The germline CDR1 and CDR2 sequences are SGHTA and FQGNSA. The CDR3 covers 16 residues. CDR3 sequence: CASSSPGRQGLETQYF. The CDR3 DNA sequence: TGTGCCAGCAGCTCTCCTGGGCGACAGGGCTTGGAGACCCAGTACTTC.

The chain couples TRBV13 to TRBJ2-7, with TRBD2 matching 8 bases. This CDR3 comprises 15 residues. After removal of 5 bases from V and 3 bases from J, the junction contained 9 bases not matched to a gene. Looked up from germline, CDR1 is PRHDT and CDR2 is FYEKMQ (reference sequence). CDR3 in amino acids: CASSERAGGSYEQYF. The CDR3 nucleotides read TGTGCCAGCAGCGAGAGGGCGGGGGGCAGCTACGAGCAGTACTTC.

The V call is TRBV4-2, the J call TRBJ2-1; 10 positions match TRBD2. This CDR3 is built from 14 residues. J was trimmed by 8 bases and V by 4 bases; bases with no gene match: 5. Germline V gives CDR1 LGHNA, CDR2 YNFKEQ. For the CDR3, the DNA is TGTGCCAGCAGCCCACTAGCGGGGAGGGATGAGCAGTTCTTC. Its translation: CASSPLAGRDEQFF.

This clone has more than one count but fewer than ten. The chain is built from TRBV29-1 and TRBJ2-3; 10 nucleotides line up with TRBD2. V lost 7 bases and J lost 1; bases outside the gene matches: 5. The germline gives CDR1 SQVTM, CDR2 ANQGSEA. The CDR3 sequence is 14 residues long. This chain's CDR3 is CSGRTSGRTDTQYF. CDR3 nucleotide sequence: TGCAGCGGAAGGACTAGCGGACGCACAGATACGCAGTATTTT.

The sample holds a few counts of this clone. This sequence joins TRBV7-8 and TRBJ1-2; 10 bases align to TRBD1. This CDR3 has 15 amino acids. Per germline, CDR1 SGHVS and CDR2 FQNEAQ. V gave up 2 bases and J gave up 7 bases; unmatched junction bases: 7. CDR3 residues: CASSLRDRGASGYTF. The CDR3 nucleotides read TGTGCCAGCAGCTTACGGGACAGGGGAGCTAGTGGCTACACCTTC.

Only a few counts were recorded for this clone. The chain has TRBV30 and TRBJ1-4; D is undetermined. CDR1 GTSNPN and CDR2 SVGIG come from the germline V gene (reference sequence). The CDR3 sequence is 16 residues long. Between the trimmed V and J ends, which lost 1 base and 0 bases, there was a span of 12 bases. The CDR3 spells CAWSDSVPATNEKLFF. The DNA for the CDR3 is TGTGCCTGGAGTGACAGTGTCCCTGCAACTAATGAAAAACTGTTTTTT.

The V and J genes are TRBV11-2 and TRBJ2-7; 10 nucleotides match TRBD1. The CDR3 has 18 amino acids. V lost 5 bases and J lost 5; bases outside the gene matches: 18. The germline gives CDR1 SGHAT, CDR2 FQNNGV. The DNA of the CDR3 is TGTGCCAGCAGCCCCAGGGCGGTCGGGACAGGGGTAAACCACGAGCAGTACTTC. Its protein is CASSPRAVGTGVNHEQYF.

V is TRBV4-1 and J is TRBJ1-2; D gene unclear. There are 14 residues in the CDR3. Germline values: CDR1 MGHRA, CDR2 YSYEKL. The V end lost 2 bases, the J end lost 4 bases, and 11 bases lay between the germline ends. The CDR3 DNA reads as TGCGCCAGCAGCCAAATTTCACTGATCTATGGCTACACCTTC. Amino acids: CASSQISLIYGYTF.

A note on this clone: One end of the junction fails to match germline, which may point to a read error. CDR3 bases: TGTGCCATCAGTGAGCCAGGTCCCTGGGAGACCCAGTACTTC. Amino acids: CAISEPGPWETQYF. The rearrangement uses TRBV6-5 and TRBJ2-5, with no clear D. This CDR3 has 14 amino acids. The germline V gene encodes CDR1 MNHEY and CDR2 SVGAGI.

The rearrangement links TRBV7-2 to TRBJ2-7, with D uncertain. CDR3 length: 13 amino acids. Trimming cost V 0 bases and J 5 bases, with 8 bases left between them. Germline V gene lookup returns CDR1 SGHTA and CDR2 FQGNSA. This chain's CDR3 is CASSLAGLNEQYF. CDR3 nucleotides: TGTGCCAGCAGCTTAGCGGGCTTGAACGAGCAGTACTTC. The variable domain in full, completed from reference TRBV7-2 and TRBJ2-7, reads GAGVSQSPSNKVTEKGKDVELRCDPISGHTALYWYRQSLGQGLEFLIYFQGNSAPDKSGLPSDRFSAERTGGSVSTLTIQRTQQEDSAVYLCASSLAGLNEQYFGPGTRLTVT.

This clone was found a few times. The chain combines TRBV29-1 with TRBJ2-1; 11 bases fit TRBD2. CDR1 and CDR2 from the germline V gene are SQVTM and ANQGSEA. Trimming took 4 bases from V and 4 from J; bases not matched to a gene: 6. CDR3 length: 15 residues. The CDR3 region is CSVVAGGVGYNEQFF. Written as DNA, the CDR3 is TGCAGCGTTGTAGCGGGAGGGGTGGGGTACAATGAGCAGTTCTTC.

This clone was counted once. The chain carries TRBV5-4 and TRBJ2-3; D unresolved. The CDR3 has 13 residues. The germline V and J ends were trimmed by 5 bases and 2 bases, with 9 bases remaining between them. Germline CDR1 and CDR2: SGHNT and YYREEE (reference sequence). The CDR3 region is CASSSTITDTQYF. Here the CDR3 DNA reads TGTGCCAGCAGTTCAACTATCACAGATACGCAGTATTTT. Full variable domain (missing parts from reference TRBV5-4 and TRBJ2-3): ETGVTQSPTHLIKTRGQQVTLRCSSQSGHNTVSWYQQALGQGPQFIFQYYREEENGRGNFPPRFSGLQFPNYSSELNVNALELDDSALYLCASSSTITDTQYFGPGTRLTVL.

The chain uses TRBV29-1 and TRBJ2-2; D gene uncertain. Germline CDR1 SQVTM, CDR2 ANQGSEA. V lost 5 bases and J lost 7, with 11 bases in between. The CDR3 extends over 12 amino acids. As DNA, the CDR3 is TGCAGCGTTCCGACAAAAAGCGGGGAGCTGTTTTTT. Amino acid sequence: CSVPTKSGELFF.

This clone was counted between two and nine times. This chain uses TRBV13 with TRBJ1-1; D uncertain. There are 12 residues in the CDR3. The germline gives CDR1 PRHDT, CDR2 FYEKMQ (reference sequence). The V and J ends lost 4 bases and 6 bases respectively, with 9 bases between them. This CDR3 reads CASSSDFAEAFF. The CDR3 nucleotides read TGTGCCAGCAGCTCGGACTTTGCTGAAGCTTTCTTT.

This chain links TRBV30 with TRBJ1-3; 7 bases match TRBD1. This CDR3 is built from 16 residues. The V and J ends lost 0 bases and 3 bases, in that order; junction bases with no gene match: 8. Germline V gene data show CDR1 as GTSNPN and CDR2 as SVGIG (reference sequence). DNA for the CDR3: TGTGCCTGGAGTGTACAGGAGGGGGCGAATGGAAACACCATATATTTT. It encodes CAWSVQEGANGNTIYF.

CDR3 region: CASRGQGPGDTQYF. The CDR3 DNA follows: TGTGCCAGTAGGGGACAGGGGCCGGGAGATACGCAGTATTTT. V is TRBV19 and J is TRBJ2-3, with 10 bases identical to TRBD1. Trimming at V came to 6 bases and at J to 5 bases, leaving 5 bases not matched to a gene. Looked up from germline, CDR1 is LNHDA and CDR2 is SQIVND (reference sequence). The CDR3 loop spans 14 amino acids.

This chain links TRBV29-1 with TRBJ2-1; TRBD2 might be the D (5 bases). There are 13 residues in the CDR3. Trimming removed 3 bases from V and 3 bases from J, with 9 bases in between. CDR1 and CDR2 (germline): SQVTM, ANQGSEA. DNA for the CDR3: TGCAGCGTTGACAGCGGAGTCTACAATGAGCAGTTCTTC. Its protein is CSVDSGVYNEQFF.

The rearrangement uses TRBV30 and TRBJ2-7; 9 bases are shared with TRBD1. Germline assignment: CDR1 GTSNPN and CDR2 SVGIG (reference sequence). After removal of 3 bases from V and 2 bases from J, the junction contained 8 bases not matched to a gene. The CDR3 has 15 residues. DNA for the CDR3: TGTGCCTGGAGCCCGGGACAGGGACTCACCTACGAGCAGTACTTC. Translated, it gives CAWSPGQGLTYEQYF.

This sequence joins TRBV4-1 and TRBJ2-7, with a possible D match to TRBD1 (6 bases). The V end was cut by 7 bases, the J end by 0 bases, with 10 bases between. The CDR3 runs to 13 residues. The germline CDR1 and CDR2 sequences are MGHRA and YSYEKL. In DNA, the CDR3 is TGCGCCAGCACCGGACAGTTCTCCTACGAGCAGTACTTC. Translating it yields CASTGQFSYEQYF.

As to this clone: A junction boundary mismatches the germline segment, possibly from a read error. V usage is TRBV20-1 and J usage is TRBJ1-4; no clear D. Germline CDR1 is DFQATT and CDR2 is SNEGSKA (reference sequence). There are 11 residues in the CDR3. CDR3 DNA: TGCAGTGCTAGAGTGGGCACCCAAGGCTCTTTT. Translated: CSARVGTQGSF.

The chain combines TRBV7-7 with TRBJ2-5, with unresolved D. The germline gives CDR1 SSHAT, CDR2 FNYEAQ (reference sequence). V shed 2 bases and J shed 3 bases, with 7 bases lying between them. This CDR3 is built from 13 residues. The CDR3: CASSLSQKETQYF. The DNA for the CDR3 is TGTGCCAGCAGCTTATCCCAGAAAGAGACCCAGTACTTC.